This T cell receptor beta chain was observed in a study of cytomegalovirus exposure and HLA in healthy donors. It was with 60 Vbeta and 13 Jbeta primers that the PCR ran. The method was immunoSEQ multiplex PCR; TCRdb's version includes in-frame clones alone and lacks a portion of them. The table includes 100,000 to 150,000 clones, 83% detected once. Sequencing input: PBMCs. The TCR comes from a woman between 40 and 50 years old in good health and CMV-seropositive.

The CDR3 sequence: CASSGYGTGGPGYTF. The CDR3 DNA reads TGTGCCAGTAGTGGATATGGGACAGGGGGCCCTGGCTACACCTTC. This chain joins TRBV19 and TRBJ1-2, with 12 bases fitting TRBD1. The CDR3 contains 15 residues. Trimming at V came to 5 bases and at J to 7 bases, leaving 8 bases not matched to a gene. Germline V gene sequence: CDR1 LNHDA, CDR2 SQIVND (reference sequence).